This TCR beta chain is drawn from a study of blood T cell repertoires in COVID-19. Looking at the study overall: COVID-19 samples, acute and convalescent, were from the United States, Italy and Spain. T cells, B-cell-depleted T cells, or PBMCs supplied cDNA or gDNA.

Original processing notes: Estimated nucleated cell counts came from reference gene primer amplification. Profiling relied on immunoSEQ multiplex PCR, and the TCRdb table lists in-frame clones only, not all of them. D and trimming come from the DNA, and the V and J calls and clone size come from that table. Of 50,000 to 75,000 clones in the sample, over 75% were seen once. There are 18 residues in the CDR3. Trimming cost V 4 bases and J 0 bases; bases outside gene matches: 9. CDR1 and CDR2 from the germline V gene are SGDLS and YYNGEE. Input material: peripheral blood. This TCR was recovered from a man aged 60 to 69 with acute or convalescent COVID-19. The chain has TRBV9 and TRBJ2-3; 12 bases are shared with TRBD2. The CDR3 coding sequence is TGTGCCAGCAGCCCCCGGACTAGCGGGGCCTTGAGCACAGATACGCAGTATTTT. It is translated as CASSPRTSGALSTDTQYF.